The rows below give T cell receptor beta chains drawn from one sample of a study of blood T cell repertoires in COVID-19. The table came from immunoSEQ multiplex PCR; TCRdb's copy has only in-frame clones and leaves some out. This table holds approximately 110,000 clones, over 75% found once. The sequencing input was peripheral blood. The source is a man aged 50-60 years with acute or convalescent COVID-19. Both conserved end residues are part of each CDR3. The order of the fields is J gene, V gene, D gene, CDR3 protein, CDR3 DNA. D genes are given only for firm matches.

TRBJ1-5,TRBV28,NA,CASSLLNPEQPQHF,TGTGCCAGCAGCCTACTGAACCCCGAGCAGCCCCAGCATTTT
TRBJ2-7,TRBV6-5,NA,CASNFADEQYF,TGTGCCAGCAATTTTGCGGATGAGCAGTACTTC
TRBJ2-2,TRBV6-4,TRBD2,CASSEIVLAGKNTGELFF,TGTGCCAGCAGTGAAATCGTACTAGCGGGGAAGAACACCGGGGAGCTGTTTTTT
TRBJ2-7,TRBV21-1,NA,CAMRSSYEQYF,TGTGCCATGAGGAGCTCCTACGAGCAGTACTTC
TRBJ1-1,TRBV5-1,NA,CASSLSLNTEAFF,TGCGCCAGCAGCTTGTCTCTGAACACTGAAGCTTTCTTT
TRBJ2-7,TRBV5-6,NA,CASSLSYSYEQYF,TGTGCCAGCAGCTTAAGCTACTCCTACGAGCAGTACTTC
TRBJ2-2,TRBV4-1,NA,CASSQGPGGRELFF,TGCGCCAGCAGCCAAGGACCTGGGGGCCGGGAGCTGTTTTTT
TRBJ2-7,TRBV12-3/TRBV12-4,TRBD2,CASRTSGSYEQYF,TGTGCCAGCAGAACTAGCGGCTCCTACGAGCAGTACTTC
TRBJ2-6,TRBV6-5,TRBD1,CASGTGASGANVLTF,TGTGCCAGCGGGACAGGGGCTTCTGGGGCCAACGTCCTGACTTTC
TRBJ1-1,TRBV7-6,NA,CASSLVSEMNTEAFF,TGTGCCAGCAGCTTAGTTTCCGAGATGAACACTGAAGCTTTCTTT
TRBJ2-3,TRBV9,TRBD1,CASSQQGAPDTQYF,TGTGCCAGCTCCCAACAGGGGGCCCCAGATACGCAGTATTTT